This T cell receptor beta chain is drawn from a study of graft-versus-host responses after intestinal transplantation. Study background: Uniformly, recipients were administered anti-thymocyte globulin induction with subsequent tacrolimus and steroids for approximately three years. Findings and limits, study-wide: Marrow from the recipient contained GvH clones, some of which had appeared first in ileum or blood. Allograft graft-versus-host to host-versus-graft clonal ratios ran high in patients with graft-donor T cell macrochimerism. Peak GvH clone levels in circulation were associated with early post-transplant HvG declines.

Sequencing used immunoSEQ multiplex PCR; TCRdb keeps in-frame clones, though not all of them. The sample lists some 86,000 clones, 91% seen once, with more than 0.075% in the top ten. The CDR3 length is 13 residues. The V and J ends lost 0 bases and 5 bases respectively, with 5 bases between them. Germline CDR1 is LGHNA and CDR2 is YSLEER. With regard to this clone: Its antigen is as yet unknown.

The chain recombines TRBV4-3 with TRBJ1-5; D is ambiguous. The material was unstimulated CD4+ T cells sorted from spleen or lymph node cells, obtained before intestinal transplant. The source is a human donor who received an intestinal transplant. In nucleotides, the CDR3 is TGCGCCAGCAGCCAAGAGGGAGATCAGCCCCAGCATTTT. Encoded protein: CASSQEGDQPQHF.